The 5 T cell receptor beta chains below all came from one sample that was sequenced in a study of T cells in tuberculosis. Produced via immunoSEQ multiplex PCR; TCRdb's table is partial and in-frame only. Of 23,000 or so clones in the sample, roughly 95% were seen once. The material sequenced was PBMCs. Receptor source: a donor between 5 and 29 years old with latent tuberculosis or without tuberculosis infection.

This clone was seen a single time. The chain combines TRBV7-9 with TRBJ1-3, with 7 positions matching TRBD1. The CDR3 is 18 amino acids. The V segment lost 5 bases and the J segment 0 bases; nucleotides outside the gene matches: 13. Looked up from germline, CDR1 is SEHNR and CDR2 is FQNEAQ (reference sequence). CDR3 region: CASSAYGTEEGSGNTIYF. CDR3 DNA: TGTGCCAGCAGCGCCTACGGGACAGAAGAAGGCTCTGGAAACACCATATATTTT.

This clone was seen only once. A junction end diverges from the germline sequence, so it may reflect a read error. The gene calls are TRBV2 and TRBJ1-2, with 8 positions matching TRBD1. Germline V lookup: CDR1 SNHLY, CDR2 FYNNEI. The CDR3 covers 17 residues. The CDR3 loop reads CASREETGVAFNYGYTF. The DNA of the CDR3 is TGTGCCAGCAGGGAAGAGACAGGGGTGGCCTTTAACTATGGCTACACCTTC.

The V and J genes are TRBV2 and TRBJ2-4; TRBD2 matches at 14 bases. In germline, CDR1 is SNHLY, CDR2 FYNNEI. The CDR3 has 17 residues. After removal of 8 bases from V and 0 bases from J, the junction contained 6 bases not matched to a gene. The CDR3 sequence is CASLTSGGAEAKNIQYF. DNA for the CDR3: TGTGCCAGCCTGACTAGCGGGGGGGCCGAAGCCAAAAACATTCAGTACTTC.

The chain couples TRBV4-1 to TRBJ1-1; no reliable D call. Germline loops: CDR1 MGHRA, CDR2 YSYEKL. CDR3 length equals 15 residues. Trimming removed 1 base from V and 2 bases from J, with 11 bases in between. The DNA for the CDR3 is TGCGCCAGCAGCCAAGTAGCTACGGTCAACACTGAAGCTTTCTTT. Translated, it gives CASSQVATVNTEAFF.

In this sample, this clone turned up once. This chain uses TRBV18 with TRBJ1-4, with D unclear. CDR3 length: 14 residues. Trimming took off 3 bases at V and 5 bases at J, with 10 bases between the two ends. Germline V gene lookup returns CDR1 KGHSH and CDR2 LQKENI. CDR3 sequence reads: CASSPDGENEKLFF. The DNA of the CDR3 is TGTGCCAGCTCACCTGACGGGGAAAATGAAAAACTGTTTTTT.